These 28 T cell receptor beta chains share one sample of origin, sequenced in a study of blood T cell repertoires in COVID-19. Some clones are missing from TCRdb's copy, which holds only in-frame ones; the method was immunoSEQ multiplex PCR. The table lists under 250,000 clones, around three quarters of them singletons. Specimen: peripheral blood. The receptors were sampled from a woman between 70 and 85 years old with acute or convalescent COVID-19.

This chain joins TRBV11-3 and TRBJ1-1; 8 bases match TRBD1. The ends lost 1 base at V and 1 base at J; junction bases unmatched: 5. This CDR3 has 16 residues. The germline CDR1 and CDR2 sequences are SGHNT and YENEEA. CDR3 amino acids: CASSLGSGTGNTEAFF. The CDR3 nucleotides read TGTGCCAGCAGCTTAGGATCCGGGACAGGGAACACTGAAGCTTTCTTT.

CDR3 DNA: TGTGCCAGCAGCGCTAGCGGGGGCGCAGATACGCAGTATTTT. It is translated as CASSASGGADTQYF. The chain carries TRBV11-2 and TRBJ2-3; 10 bases match TRBD2. The CDR3 length is 14 residues. After removal of 5 bases from V and 4 bases from J, the junction contained 3 bases not matched to a gene. From germline, CDR1 is SGHAT and CDR2 FQNNGV.

This clone was observed once. The rearrangement uses TRBV7-9 and TRBJ2-2, with TRBD1 matching 10 bases. J lost 6 bases, V lost 4 bases, and 11 bases had no gene match. The CDR3 sequence is 17 residues long. Germline assignment: CDR1 SEHNR and CDR2 FQNEAQ (reference sequence). DNA for the CDR3: TGTGCCAGCAGCTCCCATTGGGGGACAGGGGAACCCGGGGAGCTGTTTTTT. Translation gives CASSSHWGTGEPGELFF. Full variable domain (outside the CDR3, taken from reference TRBV7-9 and TRBJ2-2): DTGVSQNPRHKITKRGQNVTFRCDPISEHNRLYWYRQTLGQGPEFLTYFQNEAQLEKSRLLSDRFSAERPKGSFSTLEIQRTEQGDSAMYLCASSSHWGTGEPGELFFGEGSRLTVL.

The gene calls are TRBV7-2 and TRBJ2-6, with D possibly TRBD1 on 5 matching bases. The V gene's germline CDR1 is SGHTA and CDR2 FQGNSA. The CDR3 runs to 17 residues. With 2 bases removed from V and 4 bases from J, the gap between germline ends came to 15 bases. CDR3 DNA: TGTGCCAGCAGCTTACGAATTGGGGCCGGGGGGGCCAACGTCCTGACTTTC. Translated: CASSLRIGAGGANVLTF.

The rearrangement links TRBV19 to TRBJ2-1, with D possibly matching TRBD1 (5 bases). Between the trimmed V and J ends, which lost 6 bases and 0 bases, there was a span of 12 bases. This CDR3 is 15 amino acids long. Germline V gene lookup returns CDR1 LNHDA and CDR2 SQIVND (reference sequence). This CDR3 reads CASSHPTASYNEQFF. The CDR3 bases are TGTGCCAGTAGCCACCCGACAGCCTCCTACAATGAGCAGTTCTTC.

V gene TRBV5-1 combines with J gene TRBJ2-5; 9 positions match TRBD1. CDR1 is SGHRS and CDR2 is YFSETQ in the germline V gene. V lost 0 bases and J lost 1; bases outside the gene matches: 4. This CDR3 is built from 16 residues. The CDR3 DNA sequence: TGCGCCAGCAGCTTGGGGGGGACAGGGTTCCAAGAGACCCAGTACTTC. It specifies CASSLGGTGFQETQYF.

The V and J genes are TRBV12-5 and TRBJ2-5, with D possibly being TRBD2 (5 bases). CDR1 is LGHNT and CDR2 is FRNRAP in the germline V gene. The CDR3 is 14 amino acids. Trimming pared 3 bases from V and 5 bases from J, leaving 13 bases between. This CDR3 is CASGFGGVGETQYF. The CDR3 region has the DNA TGTGCTAGTGGTTTTGGAGGAGTCGGGGAGACCCAGTACTTC.

The sample holds a few counts of this clone. The chain employs TRBV10-3 and TRBJ1-6; D is possibly TRBD1 (6 bases). The CDR3 has 13 amino acids. Per the germline V gene, CDR1 is ENHRY and CDR2 is SYGVKD. V shed 10 bases and J shed 8 bases, with 15 bases lying between them. CDR3 in DNA: TGTGCCACGGGGGGGGCAGCAGATTCACCCCTCCACTTT. Its protein is CATGGAADSPLHF.

The chain combines TRBV6-2 or TRBV6-3 with TRBJ2-5; weak D call: TRBD2 (5 bases). This CDR3 is 12 amino acids long. CDR1 and CDR2 from the germline V gene are MNHEY and SVGEGT. The V and J ends lost 4 bases and 5 bases respectively, with 8 bases between them. CDR3 amino acids: CASSSRRETQYF. CDR3 in DNA: TGTGCCAGCAGTTCGCGGAGGGAGACCCAGTACTTC.

The chain links TRBV7-2 to TRBJ1-4; D may be TRBD1 (6 bases). CDR1 is SGHTA, CDR2 FQGNSA, per germline. V dropped 5 bases and J dropped 8 bases, with 12 bases sitting between them. The CDR3 runs to 13 residues. The CDR3 is CASSTQGKEKLFF. The CDR3 nucleotides are TGTGCCAGCAGCACTCAGGGGAAGGAAAAACTGTTTTTT.

This chain uses TRBV6-5 with TRBJ2-7, with TRBD1 matching over 7 bases. In germline, CDR1 is MNHEY, CDR2 SVGAGI. Trimming removed 6 bases from V and 4 bases from J; junction bases left unmatched: 12. The CDR3 is 15 amino acids. The CDR3 nucleotides are TGTGCCAGCAGGCCAAATAGGGACAGAGGTTACGAGCAGTACGTC. Translation gives CASRPNRDRGYEQYV.

This chain links TRBV5-1 with TRBJ2-5; D uncertain. There are 13 residues in the CDR3. The V gene's germline CDR1 is SGHRS and CDR2 YFSETQ. The ends were cut back, 4 bases at V and 2 bases at J, with 9 bases in the middle. CDR3 region: CASSLAQQETQYF. DNA for the CDR3: TGCGCCAGCAGCCTCGCCCAGCAAGAGACCCAGTACTTC.

The rearrangement joins TRBV7-2 to TRBJ2-7, with 7 bases fitting TRBD2. This CDR3 has 14 residues. V lost 5 bases and J lost 5; bases outside the gene matches: 9. Germline V gives CDR1 SGHTA, CDR2 FQGNSA. The CDR3 here is CASSPTTSYHEQYF. Written as DNA, the CDR3 is TGTGCCAGCAGCCCCACGACTAGCTACCACGAGCAGTACTTC.

This clone occurred a few times. The genes are TRBV5-1 and TRBJ1-2; D is possibly TRBD1 (5 bases). Germline V gene sequence: CDR1 SGHRS, CDR2 YFSETQ. Trimming left V 2 bases short and J 8 bases short, with 13 bases between. The CDR3 covers 13 residues. The CDR3 protein is CASSFGTAGGYTF. The CDR3, as DNA: TGCGCCAGCAGCTTCGGGACGGCGGGGGGCTACACCTTC.

V is TRBV6-6 and J is TRBJ1-5, with D uncertain. Germline values: CDR1 MNHNY, CDR2 SVGAGI (reference sequence). V was pared by 6 bases and J by 5 bases, with 11 bases between. There are 13 residues in the CDR3. The CDR3 loop is CASSQDGDQPQHF. The CDR3 region has the DNA TGTGCCAGCAGCCAGGACGGGGATCAGCCCCAGCATTTT.

The chain combines TRBV5-8 with TRBJ1-4, with TRBD1 matching over 7 bases. J was trimmed by 3 bases and V by 2 bases; bases with no gene match: 4. CDR1 is SGHTS, CDR2 YDEGEE, per germline. The CDR3 runs to 15 residues. CDR3 region: CASSLPGTANEKLFF. In DNA form, the CDR3 reads TGTGCCAGCAGCTTACCCGGGACAGCTAATGAAAAACTGTTTTTT.

The V call is TRBV4-1, the J call TRBJ2-7, with 9 bases that match TRBD1. Germline V gives CDR1 MGHRA, CDR2 YSYEKL. V gave up 4 bases and J gave up 5 bases; unmatched junction bases: 12. The CDR3 runs to 16 residues. The CDR3 nucleotides are TGCGCCAGCAGCCTCGGACAGGGGAGGAGTAGTAACGAGCAGTACTTC. Its protein is CASSLGQGRSSNEQYF.

V gene TRBV6-5 combines with J gene TRBJ2-5; D ambiguous. In germline, CDR1 is MNHEY, CDR2 SVGAGI. V was trimmed by 6 bases and J by 5 bases, leaving 16 bases between them. The CDR3 is 14 amino acids. The CDR3 protein is CASSHDSHGETQYF. CDR3 DNA sequence: TGTGCCAGCAGCCATGACTCCCACGGGGAGACCCAGTACTTC.

The chain couples TRBV19 to TRBJ1-5; the D gene is possibly TRBD1 (5 bases). The CDR3 has 15 amino acids. The germline CDR1 and CDR2 sequences are LNHDA and SQIVND (reference sequence). V lost 0 bases and J 4 bases, leaving 10 bases between the germline ends. DNA of the CDR3: TGTGCCAGTAGTATAGAGGGGCTGGTAAATCAGCCCCAGCATTTT. Amino acid sequence: CASSIEGLVNQPQHF.

The V call is TRBV14, the J call TRBJ1-2; 8 bases line up with TRBD1. This CDR3 comprises 13 residues. The germline gives CDR1 SGHDN, CDR2 FVKESK. Germline trimming cut 2 bases from V and 7 bases from J; bases unmatched to any gene: 3. This CDR3 reads CASSQLTGAGYTF. Here the CDR3 DNA reads TGTGCCAGCAGCCAACTGACAGGGGCTGGCTACACCTTC.

The chain recombines TRBV18 with TRBJ1-5; D remains ambiguous. The length of the CDR3 is 12 residues. The germline gives CDR1 KGHSH, CDR2 LQKENI. Trimming took off 6 bases at V and 2 bases at J, with 5 bases between the two ends. The CDR3 is CASSSGNQPQHF. DNA of the CDR3: TGTGCCAGCTCTTCGGGCAATCAGCCCCAGCATTTT.

This rearrangement joins TRBV2 to TRBJ2-1, with TRBD2 as a possible D gene (7 bases). CDR3 size: 14 residues. V lost 8 bases and J 4 bases, leaving 15 bases between the germline ends. Germline CDR1 reads SNHLY; CDR2 reads FYNNEI. The CDR3, as DNA: TGTGCCAGCGGGGAGGGGACATTGTACAATGAGCAGTTCTTC. This encodes CASGEGTLYNEQFF.

The CDR3 protein is CASSPGGMGNEKLFF. The CDR3 DNA follows: TGCGCCAGCAGCCCGGGGGGTATGGGTAATGAAAAACTGTTTTTT. The V and J genes are TRBV5-1 and TRBJ1-4; a weak D match, TRBD1 (5 bases). The CDR3 consists of 15 residues. V lost 4 bases and J 4 bases, leaving 14 bases between the germline ends. CDR1 is SGHRS and CDR2 is YFSETQ in the germline V gene.

V usage is TRBV13 and J usage is TRBJ2-1, with TRBD2 matching 11 bases. The V segment lost 5 bases and the J segment 10 bases; nucleotides outside the gene matches: 10. The CDR3 length is 15 residues. Germline assignment: CDR1 PRHDT and CDR2 FYEKMQ (reference sequence). CDR3 nucleotides: TGTGCCAGCAGCCGACGGGCTAGCGGGGGGTTAGAGCAGTTCTTC. Translated: CASSRRASGGLEQFF.

Only one count was recorded for this clone. Here the CDR3 DNA reads TGTGCCAGCTCATGGGGGCTGATCGGCACCGGGGAGCTGTTTTTT. Encoded protein: CASSWGLIGTGELFF. This chain links TRBV18 with TRBJ2-2, with a possible D match to TRBD1 (6 bases). Per germline, CDR1 KGHSH and CDR2 LQKENI. The CDR3 runs to 15 residues. V was trimmed by 5 bases and J by 4 bases, leaving 14 bases between them.

J is TRBJ2-1 and V is TRBV29-1; 9 bases match TRBD1. The CDR3 runs to 14 residues. The J segment lost 6 bases and the V segment lost 6 bases, leaving 9 bases of the junction unmatched. Germline V CDR1 and CDR2: SQVTM, ANQGSEA. CDR3 in DNA: TGCAGCGTCTCACCAACAGGGGGCGGCAATGAGCAGTTCTTC. It translates to CSVSPTGGGNEQFF.

V gene TRBV19 combines with J gene TRBJ2-7; 7 bases match TRBD2. The junction had 19 bases not matched to a gene; V was cut back by 5 bases and J by 3 bases. The CDR3 spans 18 residues. Germline V gene data show CDR1 as LNHDA and CDR2 as SQIVND (reference sequence). Here the CDR3 DNA reads TGTGCCAGTAGTCTAAAAGAGGGCCAGACTAGCTGTCTCTACGAGCAGTACTTC. It encodes CASSLKEGQTSCLYEQYF.

The chain uses TRBV2 and TRBJ2-1, with D perhaps matching TRBD2 (6 bases). This CDR3 comprises 12 residues. Germline CDR1 is SNHLY and CDR2 is FYNNEI. V was trimmed by 4 bases and J by 8 bases, leaving 9 bases between them. CDR3 protein: CASSVSGDEQFF. DNA of the CDR3: TGTGCCAGCAGTGTTAGCGGTGATGAGCAGTTCTTC. Using reference TRBV2 and TRBJ2-1 for the parts outside the CDR3, the full variable domain is EPEVTQTPSHQVTQMGQEVILRCVPISNHLYFYWYRQILGQKVEFLVSFYNNEISEKSEIFDDQFSVERPDGSNFTLKIRSTKLEDSAMYFCASSVSGDEQFFGPGTRLTVL.